This TCR beta chain was captured in a study of Ad26.COV2.S vaccination and SARS-CoV-2 variants. Study information: Into the muscle, Ad26.COV2.S was dosed once or twice, 56 days apart. Study findings and constraints: Ad26.COV2.S recipients had broader spike-specific TCRs (P = 0.0014). The TCR breadth and depth analyses may have produced an underestimate of total T cell responses. Those who received vaccine or placebo ended up with similar non-spike TCR breadth.

On this clone: Antigen unknown.

As to treatment: some 20 received Ad26.COV2.S at low or high dose, single or two shots; about 5 received placebo; per-sample allocation not given. The samples date from day 63 after the first vaccine or placebo injection. J gave up 4 bases and V 4 bases, and 6 bases lay outside the gene matches. Germline CDR1 LGHNA, CDR2 YNFKEQ. The CDR3 is 15 amino acids. Assay: immunoSEQ multiplex PCR; the TCRdb copy retains only in-frame clones and omits some. The table records about 460,000 clones, nearly 90% of them present only once. This TCR was sampled from a person between 18 and 65 years old who received the Ad26.COV2.S COVID-19 vaccine or a placebo. The material was peripheral blood, obtained in a trial of Ad26.COV2.S vaccine versus placebo. The chain employs TRBV4-2 and TRBJ2-5, with 10 bases aligning to TRBD1. The CDR3: CASSRTTGGGETQYF. For the CDR3, the DNA is TGTGCCAGCAGCCGGACGACAGGGGGCGGAGAGACCCAGTACTTC.